Sequencing of this T cell receptor beta chain was carried out in a study of identical twins. CDR1 SGHRS and CDR2 YFSETQ come from the germline V gene. Between the trimmed V and J ends, which lost 0 bases and 4 bases, there was a span of 10 bases. CDR3 size: 14 residues. TCRdb re-called the 5' RACE reads through MiXCR, storing one row per CDR3 protein. This table has about 240,000 distinct CDR3 sequences, roughly 12% appearing once. These data were also reused for a study on yellow fever vaccine responses in identical twins.

The source is a young woman in good health. V is TRBV5-1 and J is TRBJ1-1; D unclear. The specimen sequenced was memory (CD45RO+) T cells sorted from blood. CDR3 region: CASSLEGLTTEAFF. CDR3 DNA sequence: TGCGCCAGCAGCTTGGAAGGGCTCACCACTGAAGCTTTCTTT.